What follows describes a single T cell receptor beta chain. In the original analysis: Quantification of nucleated cells was approximated via reference gene primer amplification. TCRdb's table, derived via immunoSEQ multiplex PCR, lists solely in-frame clones and lacks some. The V and J calls and clone size are taken from that table; D and trimming were inferred from the DNA. The sample consists of roughly 100,000 clones, more than 70% of them appearing once. CDR1 is KGHSH, CDR2 LQKENI, per germline. With 5 bases removed from V and 2 bases from J, the gap between germline ends came to 12 bases. The CDR3 has 15 amino acids. This record belongs to a study of blood T cell repertoires in COVID-19. Study-wide background: Some COVID-19 samples were acute and others convalescent; all came from the United States, Italy and Spain. The analysed material was cDNA or gDNA that came from T cells, B-cell-depleted T cells, or PBMCs.

J is TRBJ1-4 and V is TRBV18; D is perhaps TRBD1 (6 bases). The receptor was derived from a woman aged 55 to 70 with acute or convalescent COVID-19. Sequencing input: peripheral blood. The CDR3 region is CASSATGSTNEKLFF. In DNA form, the CDR3 reads TGTGCCAGCTCAGCTACAGGGAGTACTAATGAAAAACTGTTTTTT.